This TCR beta chain appears in the sequencing data of a study of blood T cell repertoires in COVID-19. On the study more broadly: T cells, B-cell-depleted T cells, or PBMCs supplied cDNA or gDNA.

The assay was immunoSEQ multiplex PCR, and TCRdb's table has in-frame clones only and misses some. The sample includes about 250,000 clones, around four fifths of them seen just once. The V and J ends lost 2 bases and 0 bases, in that order; junction bases with no gene match: 4. This CDR3 has 16 amino acids. CDR1 is SGHNT and CDR2 is YYREEE in the germline V gene (reference sequence). Sequenced sample: peripheral blood. This chain links TRBV5-4 with TRBJ2-3; 9 nucleotides match TRBD2. This sequence originates from a man older than 75 with acute or convalescent COVID-19. CDR3 DNA sequence: TGTGCCAGCAGCTTCAGACTAGCGGAAAGCACAGATACGCAGTATTTT. It translates to CASSFRLAESTDTQYF.